This is a list of T cell receptor beta chains from one sample in a study of OX40 agonist ivuxolimab in advanced cancers. The table came from immunoSEQ multiplex PCR; TCRdb's copy has only in-frame clones and leaves some out. Here the sample spans under 25,000 clones, roughly 68% being singletons. The source material was CD4+ or CD8+ T cells sorted from blood, sampled in a trial of the OX40 agonist ivuxolimab. The receptor source for this set is an adult with an advanced solid tumor such as melanoma, head and neck, liver or kidney cancer. Both conserved end residues are part of each CDR3. The D gene is left open where the match is weak. The listing skips clone size in some rows; elsewhere it reads once, few, many or a size class.

CASSFGGEAFF TGTGCCAGCAGTTTCGGCGGTGAAGCTTTCTTT - - TRBJ1-1 TRBV28
CASGGDSPIFF TGTGCCAGTGGGGGGGACAGCCCGATTTTCTTT - TRBD1 TRBJ1-1 TRBV2
CASSPRIRVVSYEQYF TGTGCCAGCAGCCCCCGGATCAGAGTGGTCTCCTACGAGCAGTACTTC - - TRBJ2-7 TRBV11-3
CASSLESSGGEYEQYF TGTGCCAGCAGCTTAGAATCTAGCGGGGGGGAATACGAGCAGTACTTC few TRBD2 TRBJ2-7 TRBV7-9
CASSSAPGGGADTQYF TGTGCCAGCAGCTCCGCCCCCGGGGGGGGAGCAGATACGCAGTATTTT few TRBD2 TRBJ2-3 TRBV7-9
CASSLAGGGYGYTF TGTGCCAGCAGTTTGGCAGGGGGCGGGTATGGCTACACCTTC medium-sized TRBD1 TRBJ1-2 TRBV27
CASRTKVIGGETQYF TGCGCCAGCAGGACAAAAGTTATTGGCGGGGAGACCCAGTACTTC - - TRBJ2-5 TRBV10-2
CATSPGLAGEDPTSTDTQYF TGTGCCACCAGCCCGGGACTAGCGGGAGAGGACCCAACTAGCACAGATACGCAGTATTTT - TRBD2 TRBJ2-3 TRBV15
CASSPDLPQANVLTF TGTGCCAGCTCACCGGACCTACCTCAGGCCAACGTCCTGACTTTC - - TRBJ2-6 TRBV18
CASSLIGESYEQYF TGTGCCAGCAGTTTAATTGGAGAATCCTACGAGCAGTACTTC - - TRBJ2-7 TRBV27
CASSYITGADYTF TGTGCCAGCAGTTACATCACGGGGGCCGACTACACCTTC - - TRBJ1-2 TRBV6-5
CASSVLAADTQYF TGTGCCAGCAGCGTACTAGCAGCAGATACGCAGTATTTT - - TRBJ2-3 TRBV9
CASSTGSRVGNEQFF TGTGCCAGTAGTACGGGTAGCAGGGTGGGTAATGAGCAGTTCTTC once - TRBJ2-1 TRBV19
CASSSSRDSANTGELFF TGTGCCAGCAGCTCCAGCCGGGACTCTGCGAACACCGGGGAGCTGTTTTTT few - TRBJ2-2 TRBV9
CASSGEVWGSGNTIYF TGTGCCAGCAGTGGGGAAGTATGGGGCTCTGGAAACACCATATATTTT once - TRBJ1-3 TRBV6-1
CASSLTRSSYNEQFF TGTGCCAGCAGCTTAACCCGGAGCTCCTACAATGAGCAGTTCTTC few - TRBJ2-1 TRBV11-2
CASSSPRGGGVYEQYF TGTGCCAGCAGTTCTCCCCGGGGCGGGGGGGTCTACGAGCAGTACTTC many TRBD2 TRBJ2-7 TRBV6-5
CATSLSWTSTNTGELFF TGTGCCACCAGCTTATCATGGACTAGCACTAACACCGGGGAGCTGTTTTTT once TRBD2 TRBJ2-2 TRBV15
CASSSIETQYF TGTGCCAGCAGCTCCATCGAGACCCAGTACTTC - - TRBJ2-5 TRBV11-2
CARFGMAGAPSNEQFF TGTGCCAGGTTCGGGATGGCGGGAGCCCCTTCCAATGAGCAGTTCTTC few TRBD2 TRBJ2-1 TRBV2
CASSVNRQGYNYGYTF TGTGCCAGCAGCGTGAATCGACAGGGGTATAACTATGGCTACACCTTC - TRBD1 TRBJ1-2 TRBV9
CASSLQGSSTDTQYF TGTGCCAGTAGTCTGCAGGGGTCTAGCACAGATACGCAGTATTTT - - TRBJ2-3 TRBV19
CASSHGPGASNEQFF TGTGCCAGCAGTCACGGGCCAGGGGCGAGTAATGAGCAGTTCTTC - - TRBJ2-1 TRBV7-9
CASRVRGQDEQFF TGTGCCAGTAGAGTCAGGGGGCAAGATGAGCAGTTCTTC - TRBD1 TRBJ2-1 TRBV19
CASSLMTGGEKLFF TGTGCCAGCAGTTTGATGACAGGGGGGGAAAAACTGTTTTTT - TRBD1 TRBJ1-4 TRBV27
CASSLDMSPSANEKLFF TGTGCCAGCAGTTTAGATATGAGTCCCTCGGCTAATGAAAAACTGTTTTTT - - TRBJ1-4 TRBV28
CASSESGGMPGELFF TGTGCCAGCAGTGAGAGCGGGGGTATGCCCGGGGAGCTGTTTTTT medium-sized TRBD2 TRBJ2-2 TRBV6-1
CASSFWDRGVGEQFF TGTGCCAGCAGTTTTTGGGACAGGGGGGTGGGTGAGCAGTTCTTC - TRBD1 TRBJ2-1 TRBV27
CASSTRQGKETQYF TGTGCCAGTAGTACCAGACAGGGAAAAGAGACCCAGTACTTC - TRBD1 TRBJ2-5 TRBV19
CASSFSEVADEQYF TGTGCCAGCAGCTTCTCGGAAGTTGCAGACGAGCAGTACTTC - - TRBJ2-7 TRBV7-9
CAISEQGENTEAFF TGTGCCATCAGTGAGCAGGGGGAGAACACTGAAGCTTTCTTT few TRBD1 TRBJ1-1 TRBV10-3
CASRIPDSYEQYF TGTGCCAGCAGAATCCCAGACAGCTACGAGCAGTACTTC once - TRBJ2-7 TRBV5-4
CASSLLPSGTTDTQYF TGTGCCAGCAGTTTATTACCCTCAGGGACCACAGATACGCAGTATTTT - - TRBJ2-3 TRBV27
CASGTGGPTEAFF TGTGCCAGCGGGACAGGGGGCCCCACTGAAGCTTTCTTT - TRBD1 TRBJ1-1 TRBV28
CASSLDWGRTGELFF TGTGCCAGCAGCTTAGACTGGGGGCGGACCGGGGAGCTGTTTTTT few - TRBJ2-2 TRBV7-2
CASSLSASGYNEQFF TGTGCCAGCAGTTTATCGGCTAGCGGCTACAATGAGCAGTTCTTC once TRBD2 TRBJ2-1 TRBV27
CASSRDRGDGDTQYF TGTGCCAGCTCAAGGGACAGGGGGGATGGAGATACGCAGTATTTT few TRBD1 TRBJ2-3 TRBV18
CASSQSAGTVTSGGYEQYF TGTGCCAGCAGCCAATCAGCGGGGACCGTGACTAGCGGGGGGTACGAGCAGTACTTC once TRBD2 TRBJ2-7 TRBV4-2
CAWRPPLLWRGGSYNEQFF TGTGCCTGGAGGCCCCCCCTTTTATGGCGGGGGGGCTCCTACAATGAGCAGTTCTTC - TRBD2 TRBJ2-1 TRBV30
CASSLFASGEETQYF TGTGCCAGCAGCTTGTTTGCTAGCGGTGAGGAGACCCAGTACTTC - TRBD2 TRBJ2-5 TRBV5-6
CATRDSNLNTGELFF TGTGCCACCCGAGATAGCAACCTAAACACCGGGGAGCTGTTTTTT - - TRBJ2-2 TRBV15
CASSYGTGNSYEQYF TGTGCCAGCAGTTACGGGACAGGGAACTCCTACGAGCAGTACTTC few TRBD1 TRBJ2-7 TRBV6-6
CASSYSVGGLGGYTF TGTGCCAGCAGTTACTCGGTAGGGGGTCTAGGAGGCTACACCTTC few - TRBJ1-2 TRBV6-5
CASSLNMDRNQPQHF TGTGCCAGCAGCCTTAATATGGACCGCAATCAGCCCCAGCATTTT medium-sized - TRBJ1-5 TRBV5-6